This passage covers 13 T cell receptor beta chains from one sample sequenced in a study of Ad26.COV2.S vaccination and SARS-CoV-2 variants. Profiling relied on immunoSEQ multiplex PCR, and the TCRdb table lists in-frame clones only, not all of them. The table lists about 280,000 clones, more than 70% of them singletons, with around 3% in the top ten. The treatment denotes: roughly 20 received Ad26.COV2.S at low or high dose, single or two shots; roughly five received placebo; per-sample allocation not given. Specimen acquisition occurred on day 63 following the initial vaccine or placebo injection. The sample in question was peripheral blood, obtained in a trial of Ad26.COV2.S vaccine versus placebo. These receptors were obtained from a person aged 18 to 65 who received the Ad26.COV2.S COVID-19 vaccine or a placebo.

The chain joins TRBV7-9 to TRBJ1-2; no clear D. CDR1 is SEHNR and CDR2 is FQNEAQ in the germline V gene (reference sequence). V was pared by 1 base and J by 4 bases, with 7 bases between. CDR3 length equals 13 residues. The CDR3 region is CASSLVQFYGYTF. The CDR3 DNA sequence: TGTGCCAGCAGCTTAGTGCAGTTCTATGGCTACACCTTC.

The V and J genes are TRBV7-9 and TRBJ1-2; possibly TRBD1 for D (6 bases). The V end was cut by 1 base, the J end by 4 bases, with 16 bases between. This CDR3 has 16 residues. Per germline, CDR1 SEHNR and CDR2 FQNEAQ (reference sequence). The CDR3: CASSLVGARGGYGYTF. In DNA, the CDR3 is TGTGCCAGCAGCTTAGTGGGGGCCCGGGGTGGCTATGGCTACACCTTC. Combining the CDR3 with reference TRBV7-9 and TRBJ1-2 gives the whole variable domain DTGVSQNPRHKITKRGQNVTFRCDPISEHNRLYWYRQTLGQGPEFLTYFQNEAQLEKSRLLSDRFSAERPKGSFSTLEIQRTEQGDSAMYLCASSLVGARGGYGYTFGSGTRLTVV.

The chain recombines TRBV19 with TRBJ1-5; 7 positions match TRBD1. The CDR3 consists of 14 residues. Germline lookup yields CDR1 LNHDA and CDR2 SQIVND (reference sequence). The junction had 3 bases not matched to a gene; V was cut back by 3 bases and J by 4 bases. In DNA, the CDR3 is TGTGCCAGTAGTATCCGGGACAGTAATCAGCCCCAGCATTTT. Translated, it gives CASSIRDSNQPQHF.

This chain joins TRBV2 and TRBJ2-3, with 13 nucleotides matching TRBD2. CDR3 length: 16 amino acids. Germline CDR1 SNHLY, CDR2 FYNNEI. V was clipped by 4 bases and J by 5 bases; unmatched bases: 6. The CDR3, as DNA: TGTGCCAGCAGTGGGGGACTAGCGGGACTAGGAGATACGCAGTATTTT. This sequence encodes CASSGGLAGLGDTQYF.

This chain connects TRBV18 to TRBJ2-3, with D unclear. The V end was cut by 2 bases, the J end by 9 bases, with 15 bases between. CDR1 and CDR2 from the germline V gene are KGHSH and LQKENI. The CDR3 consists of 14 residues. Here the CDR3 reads CASSPYNLGDTQYF. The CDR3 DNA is TGTGCCAGCTCACCATACAACTTGGGCGACACGCAGTATTTT.

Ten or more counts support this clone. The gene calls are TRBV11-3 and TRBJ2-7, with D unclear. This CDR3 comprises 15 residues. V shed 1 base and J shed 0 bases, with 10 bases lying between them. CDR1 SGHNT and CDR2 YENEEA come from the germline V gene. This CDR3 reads CASSLGGMGSYEQYF. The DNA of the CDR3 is TGTGCCAGCAGCTTAGGTGGGATGGGCTCCTACGAGCAGTACTTC.

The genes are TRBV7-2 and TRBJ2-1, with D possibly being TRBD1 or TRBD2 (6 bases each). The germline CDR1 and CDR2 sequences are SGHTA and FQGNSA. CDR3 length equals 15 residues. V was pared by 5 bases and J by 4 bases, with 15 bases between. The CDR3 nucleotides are TGTGCCAGCAGCCTAACGGACAGCGGGTACAATGAGCAGTTCTTC. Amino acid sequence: CASSLTDSGYNEQFF.

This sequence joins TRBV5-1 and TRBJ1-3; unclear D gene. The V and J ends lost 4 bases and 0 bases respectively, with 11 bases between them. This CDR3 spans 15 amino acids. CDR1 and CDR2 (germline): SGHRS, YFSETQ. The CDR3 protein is CASSNSSYSGNTIYF. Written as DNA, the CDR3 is TGCGCCAGCAGCAACAGCAGCTACTCTGGAAACACCATATATTTT.

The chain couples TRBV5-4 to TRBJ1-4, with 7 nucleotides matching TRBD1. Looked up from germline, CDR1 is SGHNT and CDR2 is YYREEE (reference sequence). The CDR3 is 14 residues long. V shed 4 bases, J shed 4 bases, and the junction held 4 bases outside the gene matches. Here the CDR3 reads CASSQGQNNEKLFF. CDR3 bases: TGTGCCAGCAGCCAGGGACAGAATAATGAAAAACTGTTTTTT.

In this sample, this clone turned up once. The CDR3 nucleotides read TGTGCCAGCAGTGACGGCTTTTATGGCTACACCTTC. Protein: CASSDGFYGYTF. V gene TRBV25-1 combines with J gene TRBJ1-2; D not certain. The CDR3 is 12 amino acids. CDR1 is MGHDK and CDR2 is SYGVNS in the germline V gene. V lost 3 bases and J 5 bases, leaving 7 bases between the germline ends.

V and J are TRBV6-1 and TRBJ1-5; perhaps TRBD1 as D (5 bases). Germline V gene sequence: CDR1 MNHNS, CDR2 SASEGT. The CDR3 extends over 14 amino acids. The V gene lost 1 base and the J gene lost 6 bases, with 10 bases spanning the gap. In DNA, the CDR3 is TGTGCCAGCAGTGAAGGGACACGGGGTCAGCCCCAGCATTTT. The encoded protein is CASSEGTRGQPQHF.

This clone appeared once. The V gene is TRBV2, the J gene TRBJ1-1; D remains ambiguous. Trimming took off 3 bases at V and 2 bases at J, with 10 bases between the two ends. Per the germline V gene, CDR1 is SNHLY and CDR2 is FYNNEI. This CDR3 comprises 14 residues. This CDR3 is CASSDLITNTEAFF. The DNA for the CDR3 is TGTGCCAGCAGTGACTTAATCACTAACACTGAAGCTTTCTTT.

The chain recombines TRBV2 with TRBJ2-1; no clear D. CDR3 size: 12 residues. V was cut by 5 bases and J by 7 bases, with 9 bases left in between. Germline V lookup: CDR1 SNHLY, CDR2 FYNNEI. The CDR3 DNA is TGTGCCAGCAGTCAAAATAGGAATGAGCAGTTCTTC. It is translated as CASSQNRNEQFF.